This TCR beta chain is from a study of blood T cell repertoires in COVID-19. Study overall: COVID-19 samples from acute and convalescent phases originated in the United States, Italy and Spain. Nucleic acid was either cDNA or gDNA, and it came from T cells, B-cell-depleted T cells, or PBMCs.

The CDR3 totals 14 residues. V was clipped by 6 bases and J by 9 bases, with 18 bases between them. Germline CDR1 reads SGHTA; CDR2 reads FQGNSA. The cohort comprised adults aged about 18 to 100 years residing in approximately 25 US areas. This clone has only a few counts. Clones were sequenced by immunoSEQ multiplex PCR, and TCRdb holds only the in-frame ones, with some missing. The sample lists approximately 200,000 clones, around 85% seen once, with approximately 1.2% in the top ten. This sequence was found in a woman in her thirties or forties with acute COVID-19. The gene calls are TRBV7-2 and TRBJ2-1; possibly TRBD1 for D (6 bases). Source material: PBMCs or T cells enriched from blood (not recorded which). CDR3 DNA: TGTGCCAGCAGTCAGGGGTCAAGGGTGGCTGAGCAGTTCTTC. Protein: CASSQGSRVAEQFF.